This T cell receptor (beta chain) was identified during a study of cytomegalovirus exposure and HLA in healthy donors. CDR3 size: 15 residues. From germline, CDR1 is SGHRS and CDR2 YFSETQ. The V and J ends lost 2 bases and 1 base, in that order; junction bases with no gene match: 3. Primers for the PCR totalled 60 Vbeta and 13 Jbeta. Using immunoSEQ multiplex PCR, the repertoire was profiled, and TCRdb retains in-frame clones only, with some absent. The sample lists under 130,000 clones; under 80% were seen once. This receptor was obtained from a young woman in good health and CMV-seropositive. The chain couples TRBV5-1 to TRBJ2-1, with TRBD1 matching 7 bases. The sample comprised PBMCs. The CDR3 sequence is CASSFLTGSYNEQFF. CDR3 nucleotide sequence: TGCGCCAGCAGCTTTTTGACAGGGTCCTACAATGAGCAGTTCTTC.